The 23 T cell receptor beta chains given below trace back to one sample, sequenced in a study of T cells after yellow fever vaccination. Via MiXCR, TCRdb re-called the 5' RACE reads, giving one row per CDR3 protein. The sample contains more than 300,000 distinct CDR3 sequences, about 10% of which appear only once. Sequencing was performed on CD4+ T cells sorted from PBMCs, taken 45 days after the yellow fever booster vaccination. These receptors all stem from a man between 18 and 35 years old who received the YFV17D yellow fever vaccine.

The chain carries TRBV29-1 and TRBJ1-2, with D uncertain. Looked up from germline, CDR1 is SQVTM and CDR2 is ANQGSEA. Trimming shortened V by 4 bases and J by 0 bases, and 6 bases separated the two germline ends. The CDR3 totals 12 residues. The chain's CDR3 is CSVVSANYGYTF. CDR3 nucleotide sequence: TGCAGCGTTGTTAGTGCTAACTATGGCTACACCTTC.

This clonotype was recorded a few times. The chain couples TRBV7-2 to TRBJ1-5, with unresolved D. CDR3 length: 13 residues. Trimming cost V 2 bases and J 9 bases, with 11 bases left between them. Germline values: CDR1 SGHTA, CDR2 FQGNSA. DNA of the CDR3: TGTGCCAGCAGCTTAAGGGAGCAAGGGCCCCAGCATTTT. This gives the protein CASSLREQGPQHF.

This clonotype was observed at least ten times. J is TRBJ2-1 and V is TRBV5-1; D remains ambiguous. The CDR3 sequence is 16 residues long. V lost 0 bases and J 0 bases, leaving 10 bases between the germline ends. CDR1 is SGHRS and CDR2 is YFSETQ in the germline V gene. The CDR3 DNA follows: TGCGCCAGCAGCTTGGTAGCAGGTACCTCCTACAATGAGCAGTTCTTC. This translates into CASSLVAGTSYNEQFF.

This clonotype came up a few times. The rearrangement uses TRBV7-2 and TRBJ2-2; TRBD1 agrees at 7 bases. This CDR3 comprises 16 residues. Germline lookup yields CDR1 SGHTA and CDR2 FQGNSA. V trimming: 5 bases; J trimming: 1 base; junction bases outside the gene matches: 7. CDR3 in DNA: TGTGCCAGCAGCCCATATCAGGGGGTGAACACCGGGGAGCTGTTTTTT. Translation: CASSPYQGVNTGELFF.

The rearrangement uses TRBV5-5 and TRBJ1-4; D possibly corresponds to TRBD1 (5 bases). The V gene lost 1 base and the J gene lost 10 bases, with 14 bases spanning the gap. The CDR3 runs 14 residues. CDR1 and CDR2 (germline): SGHKS, YYEKEE (reference sequence). The CDR3 DNA reads TGTGCCAGCAGCTTGACGGGTTTAAGGGGAAAACTGTTTTTT. Translating it yields CASSLTGLRGKLFF.

This clonotype was seen ten or more times. V gene TRBV7-2 combines with J gene TRBJ2-1; TRBD2 might be the D (5 bases). This CDR3 has 12 amino acids. The germline V gene has CDR1 SGHTA and CDR2 FQGNSA. Trimming shortened V by 5 bases and J by 15 bases, and 17 bases separated the two germline ends. The CDR3 sequence: CASSDALGRRFF. CDR3 DNA sequence: TGTGCCAGCAGCGACGCACTAGGACGGCGGTTCTTC.

V usage is TRBV11-2 and J usage is TRBJ2-7; D remains unclear. The CDR3 has 14 residues. CDR1 and CDR2 from the germline V gene are SGHAT and FQNNGV. Trimming removed 2 bases from V and 3 bases from J, with 11 bases in between. DNA for the CDR3: TGTGCCAGCAGCTTATTCTACCCCCTCTACGAGCAGTACGTC. Its translation is CASSLFYPLYEQYV.

The chain uses TRBV7-6 and TRBJ1-3, with 7 bases lining up with TRBD1. CDR3 length equals 15 residues. Germline trimming cut 6 bases from V and 0 bases from J; bases unmatched to any gene: 5. CDR1 and CDR2 (germline): SGHVS, FNYEAQ. DNA for the CDR3: TGTGCCAGCAGGCTAGGGGGCAACTCTGGAAACACCATATATTTT. Translating it yields CASRLGGNSGNTIYF. The full variable domain, with the rest looked up from reference TRBV7-6 and TRBJ1-3, is GAGVSQSPRYKVTKRGQDVALRCDPISGHVSLYWYRQALGQGPEFLTYFNYEAQQDKSGLPNDRFSAERPEGSISTLTIQRTEQRDSAMYRCASRLGGNSGNTIYFGEGSWLTVV.

The rearrangement joins TRBV3-1 to TRBJ2-5, with TRBD2 matching 12 bases. Germline-derived CDR1 and CDR2 are LGHDT and YNNKEL (reference sequence). This CDR3 is built from 16 residues. Losses at the gene ends were 0 bases for V and 6 bases for J; bases not matched to a gene: 5. The CDR3 sequence is CASSQDMGLAGKTQYF. The CDR3, as DNA: TGTGCCAGCAGCCAAGATATGGGACTAGCGGGCAAGACCCAGTACTTC.

This clonotype was seen repeatedly, ten times or more. CDR3: CASLIPGDVETQYF. CDR3 coding DNA: TGCGCCAGCCTGATTCCGGGGGACGTAGAGACCCAGTACTTC. This rearrangement joins TRBV23-1 to TRBJ2-5, with D perhaps TRBD2 (6 bases). TRBV23-1 is labeled an ORF, and its function is uncertain. V was clipped by 8 bases and J by 4 bases, with 17 bases between them. The CDR3 has 14 residues.

Ten or more counts support this clonotype. The chain uses TRBV3-1 and TRBJ2-5, with a weak D call TRBD2 (6 bases). V was cut by 4 bases and J by 2 bases, with 14 bases left in between. Per germline, CDR1 LGHDT and CDR2 YNNKEL (reference sequence). The CDR3 runs to 15 residues. The CDR3 DNA is TGTGCCAGCAGCCTCACCGCCAGCGGGCAAGAGACCCAGTACTTC. Protein product: CASSLTASGQETQYF.

In this sample, this clonotype turned up a few times. CDR3 loop: CASSAYRDSGGYTF. DNA of the CDR3: TGTGCCAGCAGTGCCTACCGGGACAGTGGGGGCTACACCTTC. The chain employs TRBV12-3 or TRBV12-4 and TRBJ1-2, with 7 bases fitting TRBD1. The CDR3 consists of 14 residues. Trimming removed 5 bases from V and 8 bases from J; junction bases left unmatched: 11.

This clonotype was recorded a few times. The V call is TRBV5-6, the J call TRBJ2-5, with D perhaps TRBD1 (6 bases). CDR3 length: 15 residues. V was trimmed by 3 bases and J by 4 bases, leaving 16 bases between them. The germline V gene has CDR1 SGHDT and CDR2 YYEEEE. The chain's CDR3 is CASSSQGSGGETQYF. The CDR3 DNA sequence: TGTGCCAGCAGCTCCCAGGGGTCAGGTGGAGAGACCCAGTACTTC.

This sequence joins TRBV5-1 and TRBJ1-1; no firm D call. V lost 0 bases to trimming and J lost 3 bases, with 9 bases between them. This CDR3 is built from 14 residues. Per germline, CDR1 SGHRS and CDR2 YFSETQ. The CDR3 here is CASSLAASYTEAFF. CDR3 nucleotides: TGCGCCAGCAGCTTGGCGGCCAGCTACACTGAAGCTTTCTTT.

In its sample, this clonotype was seen a few times. The V gene is TRBV5-1, the J gene TRBJ2-7; TRBD2 matches at 10 bases. The V segment lost 4 bases and the J segment 1 base; nucleotides outside the gene matches: 5. This CDR3 contains 15 residues. Germline assignment: CDR1 SGHRS and CDR2 YFSETQ. This chain's CDR3 is CASSRSSGGSYEQYV. The CDR3 DNA reads TGCGCCAGCAGCAGGAGTAGCGGGGGGTCCTACGAGCAGTACGTC.

This clonotype came up a few times. The chain employs TRBV25-1 and TRBJ2-3; D unresolved. Between the trimmed V and J ends, which lost 1 base and 9 bases, there was a span of 5 bases. Germline V CDR1 and CDR2: MGHDK, SYGVNS. There are 11 residues in the CDR3. The CDR3 DNA sequence: TGTGCCAGCAGTGAATCAATGACGCAGTATTTT. Residues: CASSESMTQYF.

The V and J genes are TRBV18 and TRBJ2-3, with TRBD2 matching 7 bases. V lost 3 bases to trimming and J lost 4 bases; unmatched junction nucleotides: 13. The germline gives CDR1 KGHSH, CDR2 LQKENI. The CDR3 is made up of 17 amino acids. The CDR3: CASSPSASSGVADTQYF. CDR3 nucleotides: TGTGCCAGCTCACCTTCGGCTTCCAGCGGGGTAGCAGATACGCAGTATTTT.

The chain has TRBV23-1 and TRBJ2-7, with D tentatively TRBD1 (6 bases). TRBV23-1 is an ORF, and what it does is uncertain. The CDR3 is made up of 15 amino acids. V lost 3 bases and J lost 3, with 15 bases in between. CDR3 sequence (DNA): TGCGCCAGCAGTCATCGGCAGGGGCCTTACTACGAGCAGTACGTC. Translated, it gives CASSHRQGPYYEQYV.

The V gene is TRBV7-9, the J gene TRBJ1-1; possibly TRBD1 for D (6 bases). V lost 5 bases and J 1 base, leaving 11 bases between the germline ends. This CDR3 region has 14 residues. Germline CDR1 SEHNR, CDR2 FQNEAQ (reference sequence). Here the CDR3 reads CASSEGTTNTEAFF. The CDR3 coding sequence is TGTGCCAGCAGCGAGGGGACAACGAACACTGAAGCTTTCTTT.

The sample holds many counts of this clonotype. The rearrangement uses TRBV12-3 or TRBV12-4 and TRBJ2-7, with D perhaps TRBD1 or TRBD2 (6 bases each). Between the trimmed V and J ends, which lost 1 base and 4 bases, there was a span of 11 bases. CDR3 length: 14 amino acids. CDR3 in DNA: TGTGCCAGCAGTTTAGTAGGGGGGACATACGAGCAGTACTTC. Translated: CASSLVGGTYEQYF.

V is TRBV10-3 and J is TRBJ2-5; D perhaps matches TRBD2 (5 bases). V lost 10 bases and J lost 4, with 16 bases in between. Per germline, CDR1 ENHRY and CDR2 SYGVKD. The CDR3 spans 13 residues. The CDR3 sequence: CATRVEVGETQYF. The CDR3 DNA reads TGTGCCACGCGGGTCGAGGTAGGAGAGACCCAGTACTTC.

This clonotype showed up just once. The CDR3 DNA reads TGTGCCAGCAGCCCTCAAGTAGGTGCCTACGAGCAGTACGTC. This sequence encodes CASSPQVGAYEQYV. The V and J genes are TRBV7-2 and TRBJ2-7; D is unclear. Trimming removed 5 bases from V and 2 bases from J, with 13 bases in between. The CDR3 spans 14 residues. The germline V gene has CDR1 SGHTA and CDR2 FQGNSA.

The table lists this clonotype with a few counts. The gene calls are TRBV19 and TRBJ2-1; D ambiguous. Germline CDR1 LNHDA, CDR2 SQIVND (reference sequence). V gave up 6 bases and J gave up 3 bases, with 18 bases separating them. This CDR3 has 16 residues. The CDR3 loop reads CASSLRGRVNYNEQFF. CDR3 nucleotide sequence: TGTGCCAGTAGCCTCCGAGGTAGGGTAAACTACAATGAGCAGTTCTTC.